The present T cell receptor beta chain was sequenced within a study of blood T cell repertoires in COVID-19. Study at large: Sources were T cells, B-cell-depleted T cells, or PBMCs; the material itself was cDNA or gDNA.

Trimming left V 4 bases short and J 3 bases short, with 13 bases between. Germline-derived CDR1 and CDR2 are MNHNS and SASEGT. CDR3 length: 15 residues. In the original processing: The assay estimated nucleated cells by amplifying reference gene primers. Produced via immunoSEQ multiplex PCR; TCRdb's table is partial and in-frame only. From that table come the V and J calls and clone size; the DNA was used to work out D and trimming. Among 150,000 or so clones, 80% to 90% were seen once, and the ten largest hold roughly 7.2%. This sequence was found in a woman in her forties or fifties in a cohort sampled during active or convalescent COVID-19. The sequenced sample was peripheral blood. This chain joins TRBV6-1 and TRBJ1-5, with TRBD1 as a possible D gene (5 bases). CDR3 nucleotide sequence: TGTGCCAGCAGTGGCTCCAGGGTATACAATCAGCCCCAGCATTTT. It is translated as CASSGSRVYNQPQHF.